The 14 T cell receptor beta chains in this list originate from one sample, sequenced in a study of shared clonotypes between healthy human individuals. Repertoires were generated with immunoSEQ multiplex PCR, while TCRdb's copy carries only in-frame clones and drops some. This repertoire shows approximately 2,300,000 clones, around 92% found once; its top ten account for 0.37%. Sequencing was done on a sample of naive CD4+ T cells from PBMCs. Subset of the sample: CD45RA+ positively selected. Receptors were obtained from a man aged 18 to 35 in good health. Some clones in this sample may be carry-over from other donors' samples.

This chain links TRBV9 with TRBJ2-5; perhaps D is TRBD1 or TRBD2 (5 bases each). The V gene lost 3 bases and the J gene lost 7 bases, with 19 bases spanning the gap. CDR3 length: 15 amino acids. CDR1 and CDR2 (germline): SGDLS, YYNGEE. This CDR3 is CASSATGTDFGTQYF. CDR3 bases: TGTGCCAGCAGCGCAACCGGGACCGACTTTGGGACCCAGTACTTC.

This clone was observed a single time. The same CDR3 also results from other DNA sequences found in this sample. The chain recombines TRBV7-3 with TRBJ2-3; D remains unclear. V was cut by 5 bases and J by 8 bases, with 11 bases left in between. The CDR3 sequence is 12 residues long. Germline V lookup: CDR1 SGHTA, CDR2 FQGTGA. DNA of the CDR3: TGTGCCAGCAGCCCAACCTCGGGTACGCAGTATTTT. Amino acid sequence: CASSPTSGTQYF.

CDR3 sequence reads: CASSPGDSATNEKLFF. The CDR3 DNA is TGCGCCAGCAGCCCTGGAGACAGCGCAACTAATGAAAAACTGTTTTTT. The chain combines TRBV5-1 with TRBJ1-4, with D maybe TRBD1 (5 bases). Trimming took 4 bases from V and 0 from J, leaving 13 bases between them. The CDR3 has 16 residues. Germline V CDR1 and CDR2: SGHRS, YFSETQ.

V and J are TRBV14 and TRBJ2-5; perhaps D is TRBD1 or TRBD2 (5 bases each). V shed 8 bases and J shed 1 base, with 11 bases lying between them. This CDR3 has 13 amino acids. Germline V gene lookup returns CDR1 SGHDN and CDR2 FVKESK. CDR3 in amino acids: CASGGPSQETQYF. In DNA form, the CDR3 reads TGTGCCAGCGGGGGACCGAGCCAAGAGACCCAGTACTTC. Complete variable domain (other parts from reference TRBV14 and TRBJ2-5): EAGVTQFPSHSVIEKGQTVTLRCDPISGHDNLYWYRRVMGKEIKFLLHFVKESKQDESGMPNNRFLAERTGGTYSTLKVQPAELEDSGVYFCASGGPSQETQYFGPGTRLLVL.

This clone showed up just once. The chain carries TRBV28 and TRBJ1-2; no clear D. This CDR3 region has 13 residues. Germline V gene lookup returns CDR1 MDHEN and CDR2 SYDVKM. The V end lost 2 bases, the J end lost 3 bases, and 7 bases lay between the germline ends. This CDR3 reads CASSLGPHYGYTF. In DNA, the CDR3 is TGTGCCAGCAGTTTAGGTCCTCACTATGGCTACACCTTC.

The rearrangement uses TRBV27 and TRBJ2-2; possibly TRBD1 or TRBD2 for D (5 bases each). CDR1 MNHEY and CDR2 SMNVEV come from the germline V gene (reference sequence). Deletions cut 0 bases from V and 2 bases from J, with 19 bases between. The CDR3 totals 19 residues. The CDR3 loop reads CASSLSGARVPLNTGELFF. The DNA for the CDR3 is TGTGCCAGCAGTTTATCCGGGGCAAGAGTCCCGCTTAACACCGGGGAGCTGTTTTTT.

In regard to this clone: This specimen includes other DNA sequences encoding the same CDR3. The chain links TRBV4-1 to TRBJ1-5, with D possibly TRBD1 on 5 matching bases. Trimming took off 1 base at V and 2 bases at J, with 9 bases between the two ends. CDR3 length: 15 amino acids. Germline-derived CDR1 and CDR2 are MGHRA and YSYEKL. The DNA for the CDR3 is TGCGCCAGCAGCCAAGGTGAAGGGGGCAATCAGCCCCAGCATTTT. Its translation is CASSQGEGGNQPQHF.

This chain joins TRBV5-4 and TRBJ1-2, with TRBD1 as a possible D gene (5 bases). Germline V gene lookup returns CDR1 SGHNT and CDR2 YYREEE (reference sequence). The V and J ends lost 0 bases and 5 bases respectively, with 17 bases between them. The CDR3 has 16 amino acids. The CDR3 here is CASSLEGLGTGYGYTF. CDR3 nucleotides: TGTGCCAGCAGCTTGGAAGGGCTGGGGACTGGATATGGCTACACCTTC. The complete variable domain, with remaining parts taken from reference TRBV5-4 and TRBJ1-2, reads ETGVTQSPTHLIKTRGQQVTLRCSSQSGHNTVSWYQQALGQGPQFIFQYYREEENGRGNFPPRFSGLQFPNYSSELNVNALELDDSALYLCASSLEGLGTGYGYTFGSGTRLTVV.

The chain combines TRBV6-1 with TRBJ2-5; no reliable D call. V gave up 1 base and J gave up 3 bases, with 6 bases separating them. CDR1 is MNHNS and CDR2 is SASEGT in the germline V gene. The length of the CDR3 is 13 residues. The DNA of the CDR3 is TGTGCCAGCAGTGAAGGGGGTAAAGAGACCCAGTACTTC. It translates to CASSEGGKETQYF.

This chain joins TRBV5-6 and TRBJ2-2, with D possibly TRBD2 on 6 matching bases. V shed 10 bases and J shed 5 bases, with 15 bases lying between them. Germline V gene sequence: CDR1 SGHDT, CDR2 YYEEEE. The CDR3 has 13 amino acids. The CDR3 region is CAGGTPRTGELFF. For the CDR3, the DNA is TGTGCCGGGGGGACCCCGCGAACCGGGGAGCTGTTTTTT.

The chain is built from TRBV6-1 and TRBJ1-2; D might be TRBD1 (6 bases). This CDR3 is 15 amino acids long. Germline V gene data show CDR1 as MNHNS and CDR2 as SASEGT. V was clipped by 4 bases and J by 4 bases, with 16 bases between them. The CDR3 sequence: CASSVQGGTGYGYTF. CDR3 coding DNA: TGTGCCAGCAGTGTACAAGGGGGGACGGGCTATGGCTACACCTTC.

The rearrangement uses TRBV20-1 and TRBJ2-5; D is unresolved. Between the trimmed V and J ends, which lost 7 bases and 2 bases, there was a span of 8 bases. Germline V gene lookup returns CDR1 DFQATT and CDR2 SNEGSKA (reference sequence). The CDR3 is 11 amino acids. The CDR3 loop reads CSDSLQETQYF. DNA of the CDR3: TGCAGTGATTCGTTACAAGAGACCCAGTACTTC.

The sample holds a few counts of this clone. This same CDR3 is encoded by further DNA sequences in the sample. The chain uses TRBV28 and TRBJ1-3; possible D gene TRBD1, 5 bases. Germline assignment: CDR1 MDHEN and CDR2 SYDVKM. CDR3 size: 13 residues. Trimming took 3 bases from V and 4 from J, leaving 7 bases between them. CDR3 DNA sequence: TGTGCCAGCAGTTTGGGGACGGGAAACACCATATATTTT. Residues: CASSLGTGNTIYF.

This clone was seen a single time. This chain connects TRBV5-1 to TRBJ2-2; 10 nucleotides line up with TRBD2. The V gene's germline CDR1 is SGHRS and CDR2 YFSETQ. This CDR3 is built from 16 residues. After removal of 2 bases from V and 4 bases from J, the junction contained 5 bases not matched to a gene. The CDR3 protein is CASSLSPSGSTGELFF. CDR3 DNA: TGCGCCAGCAGCTTATCCCCTAGCGGGAGCACCGGGGAGCTGTTTTTT.